In its sample, the clone carrying this T cell receptor beta chain was seen a few times. The antigen remains unidentified. Sequencing relied on a cDNA template that was reverse transcribed from extracted RNA. Measured with immunoSEQ multiplex PCR; TCRdb has only the in-frame clones, and not every one. Seen here are about 150,000 clones, around 47% observed once, and the top ten hold over 5.5%. V was shortened by 0 bases and J by 1 base, with 9 bases between the two germline ends. This CDR3 is 14 amino acids long. Germline assignment: CDR1 SQVTM and CDR2 ANQGSEA. This record belongs to a study of CD8+ T cells in alopecia areata. Points from the study as a whole: Sequencing of scalp samples also captures resident alphabeta T cells of normal skin.

This clonotype was sampled from a human donor with alopecia areata. V is TRBV29-1 and J is TRBJ2-5; no reliable D call. Sequenced input: CD4+ T cells sorted from blood. DNA for the CDR3: TGCAGCGTTGAAGATTGGTTGGGCCAAGAGACCCAGTACTTC. It encodes CSVEDWLGQETQYF.